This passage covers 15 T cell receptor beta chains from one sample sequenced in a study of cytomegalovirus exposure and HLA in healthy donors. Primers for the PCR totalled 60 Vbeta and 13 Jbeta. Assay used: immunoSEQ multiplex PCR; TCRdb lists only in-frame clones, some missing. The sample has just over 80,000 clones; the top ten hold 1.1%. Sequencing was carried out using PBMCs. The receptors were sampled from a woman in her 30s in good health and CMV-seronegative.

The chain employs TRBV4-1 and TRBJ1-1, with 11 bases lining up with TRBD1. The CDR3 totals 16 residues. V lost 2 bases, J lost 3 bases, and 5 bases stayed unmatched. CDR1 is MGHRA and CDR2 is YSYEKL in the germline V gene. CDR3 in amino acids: CASSQRDRGTDTEAFF. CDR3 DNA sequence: TGCGCCAGCAGCCAACGGGACAGGGGGACGGACACTGAAGCTTTCTTT.

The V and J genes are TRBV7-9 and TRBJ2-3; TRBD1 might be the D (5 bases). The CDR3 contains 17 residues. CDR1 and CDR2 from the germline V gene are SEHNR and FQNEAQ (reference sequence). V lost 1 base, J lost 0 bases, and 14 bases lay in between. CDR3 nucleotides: TGTGCCAGCAGCTTAGGGAGCAGGGTGGGAAGCACAGATACGCAGTATTTT. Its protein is CASSLGSRVGSTDTQYF.

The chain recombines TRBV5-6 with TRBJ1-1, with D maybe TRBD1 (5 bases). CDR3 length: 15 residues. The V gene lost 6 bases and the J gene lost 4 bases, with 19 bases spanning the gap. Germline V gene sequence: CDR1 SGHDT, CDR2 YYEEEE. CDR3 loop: CASTSGGVVGTEAFF. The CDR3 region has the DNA TGTGCCAGCACCTCCGGGGGGGTGGTAGGCACTGAAGCTTTCTTT.

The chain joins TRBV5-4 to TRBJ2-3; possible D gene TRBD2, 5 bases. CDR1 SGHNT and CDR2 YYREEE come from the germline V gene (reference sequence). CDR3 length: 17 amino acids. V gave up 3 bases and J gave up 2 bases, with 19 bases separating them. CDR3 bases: TGTGCCAGCAGCTCCAGCGTCTCGGCGGGCCTCACAGATACGCAGTATTTT. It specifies CASSSSVSAGLTDTQYF. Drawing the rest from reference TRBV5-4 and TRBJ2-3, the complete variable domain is ETGVTQSPTHLIKTRGQQVTLRCSSQSGHNTVSWYQQALGQGPQFIFQYYREEENGRGNFPPRFSGLQFPNYSSELNVNALELDDSALYLCASSSSVSAGLTDTQYFGPGTRLTVL.

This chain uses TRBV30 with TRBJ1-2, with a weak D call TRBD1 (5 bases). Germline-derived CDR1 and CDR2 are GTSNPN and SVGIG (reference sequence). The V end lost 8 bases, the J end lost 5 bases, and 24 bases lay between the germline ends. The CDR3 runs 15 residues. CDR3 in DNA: TGTGCCGGGACCTTACAGAGGGCCCTCGGGTATGGCTACACCTTC. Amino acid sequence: CAGTLQRALGYGYTF.

CDR3 amino acids: CASSITPGLLTETQYF. DNA of the CDR3: TGTGCCAGTAGTATAACCCCGGGACTACTTACAGAGACCCAGTACTTC. V gene TRBV19 combines with J gene TRBJ2-5, with TRBD2 identical over 7 bases. CDR3 length: 16 amino acids. Germline V gives CDR1 LNHDA, CDR2 SQIVND (reference sequence). V dropped 2 bases and J dropped 4; count of bases not matched to a gene: 10.

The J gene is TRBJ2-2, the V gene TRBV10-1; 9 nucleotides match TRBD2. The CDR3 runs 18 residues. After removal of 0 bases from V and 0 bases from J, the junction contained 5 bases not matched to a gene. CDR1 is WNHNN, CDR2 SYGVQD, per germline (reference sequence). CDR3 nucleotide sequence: TGCGCCAGCAGTGAGTCGGTCGTAGCGGGGGCGAACACCGGGGAGCTGTTTTTT. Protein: CASSESVVAGANTGELFF.

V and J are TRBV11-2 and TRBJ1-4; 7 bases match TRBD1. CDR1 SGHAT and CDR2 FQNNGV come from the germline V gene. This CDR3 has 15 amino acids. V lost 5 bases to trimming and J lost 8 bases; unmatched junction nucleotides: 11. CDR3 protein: CASSVWTGGGEKLFF. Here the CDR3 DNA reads TGTGCCAGCAGCGTGTGGACAGGAGGCGGGGAAAAACTGTTTTTT.

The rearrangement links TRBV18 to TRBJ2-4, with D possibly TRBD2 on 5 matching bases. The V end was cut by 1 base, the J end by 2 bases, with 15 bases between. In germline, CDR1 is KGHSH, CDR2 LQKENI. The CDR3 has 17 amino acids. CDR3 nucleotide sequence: TGTGCCAGCTCACCACGAGGCACTCCGGGAACCAAAAACATTCAGTACTTC. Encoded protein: CASSPRGTPGTKNIQYF.

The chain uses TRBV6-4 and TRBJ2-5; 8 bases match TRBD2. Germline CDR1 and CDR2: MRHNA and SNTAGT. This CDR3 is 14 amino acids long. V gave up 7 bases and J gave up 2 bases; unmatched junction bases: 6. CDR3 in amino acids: CASISQRGQETQYF. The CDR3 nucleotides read TGTGCCAGCATCTCGCAGCGGGGGCAAGAGACCCAGTACTTC.

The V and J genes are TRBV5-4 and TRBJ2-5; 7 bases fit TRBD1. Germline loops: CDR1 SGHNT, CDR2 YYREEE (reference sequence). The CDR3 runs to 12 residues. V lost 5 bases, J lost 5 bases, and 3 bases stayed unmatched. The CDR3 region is CASRKDRETQYF. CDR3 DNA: TGTGCCAGCAGAAAGGACAGGGAGACCCAGTACTTC.

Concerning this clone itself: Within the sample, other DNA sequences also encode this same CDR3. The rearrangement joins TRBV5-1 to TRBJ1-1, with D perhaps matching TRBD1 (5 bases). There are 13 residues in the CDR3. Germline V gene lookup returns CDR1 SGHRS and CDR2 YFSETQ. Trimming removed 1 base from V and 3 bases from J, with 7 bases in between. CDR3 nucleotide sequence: TGCGCCAGCAGCTTGACGGGGGACACTGAAGCTTTCTTT. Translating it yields CASSLTGDTEAFF.

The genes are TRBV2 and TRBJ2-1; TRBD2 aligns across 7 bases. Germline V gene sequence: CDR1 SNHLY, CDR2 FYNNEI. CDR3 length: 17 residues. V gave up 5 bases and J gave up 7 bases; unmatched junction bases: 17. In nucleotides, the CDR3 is TGTGCCAGCAGTAAAAGGTCGAGCGGGATTGGCGAGAATGAGCAGTTCTTC. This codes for CASSKRSSGIGENEQFF.

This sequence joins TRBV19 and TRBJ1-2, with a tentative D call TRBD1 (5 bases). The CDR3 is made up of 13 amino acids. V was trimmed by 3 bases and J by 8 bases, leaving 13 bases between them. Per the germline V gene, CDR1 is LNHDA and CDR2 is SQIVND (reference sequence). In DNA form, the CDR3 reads TGTGCCAGTAGTATTGGGGGGGATCACGGCTACACCTTC. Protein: CASSIGGDHGYTF.

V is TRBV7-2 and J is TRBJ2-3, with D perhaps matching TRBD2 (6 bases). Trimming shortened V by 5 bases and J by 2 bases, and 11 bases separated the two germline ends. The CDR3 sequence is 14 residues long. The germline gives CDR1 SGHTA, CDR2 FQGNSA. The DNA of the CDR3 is TGTGCCAGCAGCCGGCGGGGCCCCACAGATACGCAGTATTTT. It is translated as CASSRRGPTDTQYF.